The present T cell receptor beta chain was sequenced within a study of blood T cell repertoires in COVID-19. Study summary: Samples taken during acute and convalescent COVID-19 were collected in the United States, Italy and Spain. PBMCs, B-cell-depleted T cells, or T cells were the source of the cDNA or gDNA that made up the material.

Original analysis: Cell counts per sample came from amplifying reference gene primers. Assay used: immunoSEQ multiplex PCR; TCRdb lists only in-frame clones, some missing. The DNA gave D and trimming, while V, J and clone size come from that table. The data hold about 180,000 clones, with 70% to 90% observed a single time. V dropped 4 bases and J dropped 1 base, with 14 bases sitting between them. The CDR3 extends over 15 amino acids. Germline assignment: CDR1 SGHNT and CDR2 YYREEE (reference sequence). The sample consisted of peripheral blood. The chain is built from TRBV5-4 and TRBJ2-5; D perhaps matches TRBD1 (6 bases). The receptor's source is a human donor with active or convalescent COVID-19. The donor label of this sample is uncertain. CDR3 sequence: CASSLSTGSQETQYF. In DNA, the CDR3 is TGTGCCAGCAGCCTATCTACAGGGAGCCAAGAGACCCAGTACTTC.